The 9 T cell receptor beta chains presented below share a single source sample, sequenced in a study of T cells expressing NK-cell markers. TCRdb reprocessed the 5' RACE reads; each CDR3 protein has one entry and no DNA is given. The ten most abundant clones cover less than 20% of a sample with roughly 180,000 distinct CDR3 sequences. The sample taken for sequencing was blood T cells: a sorted CD56 or NKG2C T cell subset, CD4+ or CD8+ T cells, or bulk PBMC T cells (not recorded which). These TCRs come from a woman aged 18-69 years in good health.

The J gene is TRBJ2-1, the V gene TRBV2; TCRdb proposes TRBD2, but this gene call is untestable without DNA. Per germline, CDR1 SNHLY and CDR2 FYNNEI. The CDR3 is made up of 14 amino acids. The CDR3 loop is CASSEGGSYNEQFF. The variable domain in full, completed from reference TRBV2 and TRBJ2-1, reads EPEVTQTPSHQVTQMGQEVILRCVPISNHLYFYWYRQILGQKVEFLVSFYNNEISEKSEIFDDQFSVERPDGSNFTLKIRSTKLEDSAMYFCASSEGGSYNEQFFGPGTRLTVL.

This chain connects TRBV7-2 to TRBJ2-3; TCRdb proposes TRBD1, but this gene call is untestable without DNA. The CDR3 contains 14 residues. Germline values: CDR1 SGHTA, CDR2 FQGNSA. The CDR3 sequence: CASSPGLASDTQYF.

The V gene is TRBV27, the J gene TRBJ1-2; TCRdb calls TRBD1, which cannot be checked without DNA. From germline, CDR1 is MNHEY and CDR2 SMNVEV (reference sequence). The CDR3 sequence is 13 residues long. The CDR3 reads CASSPITGYGYTF.

The gene calls are TRBV6-1 and TRBJ1-4; TCRdb outputs TRBD1, but without DNA this stays unchecked. In germline, CDR1 is MNHNS, CDR2 SASEGT. The CDR3 is made up of 15 amino acids. CDR3 in amino acids: CASRLGQGSNEKLFF.

The rearrangement joins TRBV7-9 to TRBJ2-7; TCRdb reports TRBD2, a call that lacks DNA to check it against. The CDR3 length is 12 residues. CDR1 is SEHNR and CDR2 is FQNEAQ in the germline V gene (reference sequence). The CDR3: CATNPHVGEQYF.

This CDR3 is CAWKLQWGRDTGELFF. The J gene is TRBJ2-2, the V gene TRBV30; TCRdb's D call of TRBD1 is untestable without DNA. Per the germline V gene, CDR1 is GTSNPN and CDR2 is SVGIG (reference sequence). The CDR3 has 16 amino acids.

The chain links TRBV3-1 to TRBJ2-7; TCRdb lists TRBD1, though no DNA is available to test this call. This CDR3 region has 17 residues. Germline V gene data show CDR1 as LGHDT and CDR2 as YNNKEL (reference sequence). The CDR3 is CASSQVQPGQGAYEQYF.

This rearrangement joins TRBV5-1 to TRBJ2-7; the TCRdb D gene call, TRBD2, has no DNA to confirm it. This CDR3 has 16 residues. Germline lookup yields CDR1 SGHRS and CDR2 YFSETQ. CDR3 protein: CASSLERGGPFYEQYF.

The V call is TRBV29-1, the J call TRBJ2-5; TCRdb calls TRBD1, which cannot be checked without DNA. Germline V gene data show CDR1 as SQVTM and CDR2 as ANQGSEA. The CDR3 contains 11 residues. The chain's CDR3 is CSVGARETQYF.